This T cell receptor beta chain appears in the sequencing data of a study of cytomegalovirus exposure and HLA in healthy donors. The data were produced by immunoSEQ multiplex PCR, yet TCRdb's version contains in-frame clones alone and is incomplete. The repertoire holds hundreds of thousands of clones, with approximately 83% as singletons. The V gene end was trimmed by 5 bases and the J gene end by 10 bases; junction bases not matched to a gene: 13. This CDR3 is 15 amino acids long. The V gene's germline CDR1 is MDHEN and CDR2 SYDVKM. The sequence came from a woman aged 25 to 39 in good health and CMV-seropositive. Sequenced sample: PBMCs. The chain is built from TRBV28 and TRBJ1-1, with 10 nucleotides matching TRBD1. This CDR3 is CASSTPGQGQPRAFF. Written as DNA, the CDR3 is TGTGCCAGCAGTACCCCGGGACAGGGGCAGCCGAGAGCTTTCTTT.